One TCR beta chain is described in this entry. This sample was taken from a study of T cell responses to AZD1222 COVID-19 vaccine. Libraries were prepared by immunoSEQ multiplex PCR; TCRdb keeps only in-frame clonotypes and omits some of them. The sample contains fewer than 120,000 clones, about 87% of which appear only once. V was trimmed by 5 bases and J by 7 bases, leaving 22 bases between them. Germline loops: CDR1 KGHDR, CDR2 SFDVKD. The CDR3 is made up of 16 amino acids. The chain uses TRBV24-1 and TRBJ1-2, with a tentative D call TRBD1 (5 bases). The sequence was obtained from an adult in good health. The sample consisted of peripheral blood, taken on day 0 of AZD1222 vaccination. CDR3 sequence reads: CATSASAETRGGGYTF. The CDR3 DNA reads TGTGCCACCAGTGCGTCAGCAGAGACGAGGGGAGGTGGCTACACCTTC.